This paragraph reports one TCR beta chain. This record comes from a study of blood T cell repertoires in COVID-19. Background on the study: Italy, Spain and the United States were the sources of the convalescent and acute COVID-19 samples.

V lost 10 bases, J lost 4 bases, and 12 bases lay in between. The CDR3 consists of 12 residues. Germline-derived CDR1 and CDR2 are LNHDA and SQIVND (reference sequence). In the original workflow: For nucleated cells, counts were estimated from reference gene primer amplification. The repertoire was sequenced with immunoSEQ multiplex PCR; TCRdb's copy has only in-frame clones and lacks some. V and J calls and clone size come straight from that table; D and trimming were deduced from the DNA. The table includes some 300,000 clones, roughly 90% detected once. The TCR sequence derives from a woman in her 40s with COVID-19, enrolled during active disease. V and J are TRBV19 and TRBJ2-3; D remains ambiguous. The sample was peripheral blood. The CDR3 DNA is TGTGCCACCACGACTGGCGCAGATACGCAGTATTTT. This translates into CATTTGADTQYF.